This T cell receptor beta chain was recovered during a study of T cell repertoires in cytomegalovirus infection (dated by TCRdb to between 2018 and 2020). Study-wide context: Because public TCR beta signatures pointed to carriage of CMV infection together with the matching HLA type, the HLA type of each donor mattered for the analysis. Study-wide findings and limitations: The ex vivo response was dominated by HLA-C-restricted CMV-specific TCR beta clonotypes, which also provided the single most frequent clonotype in two of eight donors. In both this cohort and an independent roughly 330-donor cohort, the cumulative frequency of public TCR beta family members distinguished carriers of CMV infection plus the relevant HLA type.

Sequencing relied on an Illumina HiSeq 1500. Using fastp at Q25 and MiXCR, TCRdb reprocessed the public reads and kept productive beta chains. Each entry is one CDR3 protein sequence, shown with its most common DNA and genes. For this sample the table gives about 530,000 distinct CDR3 sequences, of which 26% were detected only once. The ten largest clones represent about 13% of the sample. With respect to this clonotype: It lacks a known antigen. The record has no base qualities; no much larger clone is one base away.

CDR1 and CDR2, per the germline V gene, are MNHEY and SVGEGT. Here V drops 6 bases and J drops 0 bases, and the junction holds 9 bases not matched to any gene. There are 17 amino acids in the CDR3, from cysteine to phenylalanine inclusive. This entry keeps only the CDR3 DNA: 51 bases, framed from base 1. Recombination joined TRBV6-2 or TRBV6-3 with TRBJ2-3; 10 of the junction bases match TRBD2. Source material: PBMCs. The receptor was isolated from a human donor in good health (CMV status not recorded). Some clones in this sample may be carry-over from other donors' samples. The sequence in DNA is TGTGCCAGCAGAGAGAGAAGGACTAGCGGTAGCACAGATACGCAGTATTTT. The translation is CASRERRTSGSTDTQYF.